The present entry profiles one TCR beta chain with its context. This record comes from a study of blood T cell repertoires in COVID-19. Only in-frame clones appear in the TCRdb table, and some are missing; sequencing was by immunoSEQ multiplex PCR. This table has some 71,000 clones, roughly 80% appearing once. The CDR3 length is 17 residues. The trim removed 5 bases at V and 0 bases at J, leaving 7 bases unmatched. The germline CDR1 and CDR2 sequences are SGHTA and FQGNSA. The V and J genes are TRBV7-2 and TRBJ1-1; 12 nucleotides align to TRBD1. The specimen sequenced was peripheral blood. The clonotype originates from a woman aged 70 to 79 with acute or convalescent COVID-19. CDR3: CASSPGTGGGMNTEAFF. CDR3 nucleotides: TGTGCCAGCAGCCCCGGGACAGGGGGCGGCATGAACACTGAAGCTTTCTTT.